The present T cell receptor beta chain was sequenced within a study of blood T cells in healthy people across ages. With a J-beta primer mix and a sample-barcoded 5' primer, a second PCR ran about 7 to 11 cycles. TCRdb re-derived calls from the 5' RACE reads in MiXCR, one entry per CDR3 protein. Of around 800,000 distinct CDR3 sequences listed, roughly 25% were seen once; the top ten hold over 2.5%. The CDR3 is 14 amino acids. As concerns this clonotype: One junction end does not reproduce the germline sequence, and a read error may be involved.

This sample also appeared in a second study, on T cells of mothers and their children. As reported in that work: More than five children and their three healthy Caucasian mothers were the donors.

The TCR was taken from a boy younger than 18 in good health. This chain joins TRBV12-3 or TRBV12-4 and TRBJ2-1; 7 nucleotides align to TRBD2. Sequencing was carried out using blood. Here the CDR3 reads CDSTRRGVHNEQFF. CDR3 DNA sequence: TGTGACAGCACCCGACGGGGGGTGCACAATGAGCAGTTCTTC.